One and the same sample provided the 20 T cell receptor beta chains below, sequenced in a study of CD8 T cells in Susac syndrome. With random hexamers, reverse transcription was performed on about 0.5 to 1 ug of RNA. TCRdb re-analysed the immunoSEQ multiplex PCR reads in MiXCR, keeping a single row per CDR3 protein. The data show approximately 65,000 distinct CDR3 sequences, with around 90% seen just once and roughly 0.2% held by the top ten. Sequenced sample: CD8+ T cells from PBMCs. The receptors derive from a human donor in good health.

V is TRBV6-2 or TRBV6-3 and J is TRBJ2-3, with a weak D call TRBD1 (7 bases). The CDR3 extends over 18 amino acids. Trimming stripped 7 bases from V and 2 bases from J, with 25 bases between. Germline-derived CDR1 and CDR2 are MNHEY and SVGEGT. CDR3 sequence reads: CASTGQFWPGLLTDTQYF. The DNA of the CDR3 is TGTGCCAGCACGGGACAGTTTTGGCCGGGACTTCTCACAGATACGCAGTATTTT.

The J gene is TRBJ1-1, the V gene TRBV6-5; D gene unclear. The germline V gene encodes CDR1 MNHEY and CDR2 SVGAGI. The germline V and J ends were trimmed by 7 bases and 0 bases, with 15 bases remaining between them. This CDR3 has 15 residues. The chain's CDR3 is CASTAIDGLNTEAFF. As DNA, the CDR3 is TGTGCCAGCACCGCAATTGACGGACTGAACACTGAAGCTTTCTTT.

This chain joins TRBV7-8 and TRBJ1-1; 8 bases fit TRBD1. V was clipped by 2 bases and J by 2 bases; unmatched bases: 4. Looked up from germline, CDR1 is SGHVS and CDR2 is FQNEAQ. The CDR3 spans 15 residues. The CDR3 DNA reads TGTGCCAGCAGCTTACTGGACAGGGTTAACACTGAAGCTTTCTTT. Translated: CASSLLDRVNTEAFF. Full variable domain (outside the CDR3, taken from reference TRBV7-8 and TRBJ1-1): GAGVSQSPRYKVAKRGQDVALRCDPISGHVSLFWYQQALGQGPEFLTYFQNEAQLDKSGLPSDRFFAERPEGSVSTLKIQRTQQEDSAVYLCASSLLDRVNTEAFFGQGTRLTVV.

V usage is TRBV5-1 and J usage is TRBJ2-1, with a possible D match to TRBD2 (5 bases). Trimming left V 3 bases short and J 0 bases short, with 10 bases between. CDR1 is SGHRS and CDR2 is YFSETQ in the germline V gene. This CDR3 spans 15 amino acids. CDR3 DNA sequence: TGCGCCAGCAGCTATGGTGGGAGCTCCTACAATGAGCAGTTCTTC. Translating gives CASSYGGSSYNEQFF.

This chain joins TRBV10-2 and TRBJ2-3; 7 positions match TRBD1. V lost 3 bases to trimming and J lost 1 base; unmatched junction nucleotides: 4. Looked up from germline, CDR1 is WSHSY and CDR2 is SAAADI. The CDR3 runs 15 residues. The CDR3 reads CASSEGQARTDTQYF. The CDR3 nucleotides are TGCGCCAGCAGTGAAGGACAGGCCCGCACAGATACGCAGTATTTT.

DNA of the CDR3: TGCAGTGCTATGGGGAGAAGGGCTCAGCCGGCCTCGTCGAACACCGGGGAGCTGTTTTTT. It is translated as CSAMGRRAQPASSNTGELFF. The chain is built from TRBV20-1 and TRBJ2-2, with D perhaps matching TRBD2 (5 bases). Trimming removed 4 bases from V and 0 bases from J, with 27 bases in between. The CDR3 loop spans 20 amino acids. Germline CDR1 and CDR2: DFQATT and SNEGSKA (reference sequence).

V and J are TRBV5-5 and TRBJ1-1; 11 bases agree with TRBD1. After removal of 3 bases from V and 5 bases from J, the junction contained 12 bases not matched to a gene. Germline lookup yields CDR1 SGHKS and CDR2 YYEKEE (reference sequence). The CDR3 covers 17 residues. The CDR3, as DNA: TGTGCCAGCAGCTCCTTACCGGGACAGGGGGGGACAACTGAAGCTTTCTTT. Translation: CASSSLPGQGGTTEAFF. The whole variable domain, filled in from reference TRBV5-5 and TRBJ1-1, reads DAGVTQSPTHLIKTRGQQVTLRCSPISGHKSVSWYQQVLGQGPQFIFQYYEKEERGRGNFPDRFSARQFPNYSSELNVNALLLGDSALYLCASSSLPGQGGTTEAFFGQGTRLTVV.

V usage is TRBV5-5 and J usage is TRBJ1-1; D is undetermined. Germline CDR1 SGHKS, CDR2 YYEKEE (reference sequence). V was trimmed by 0 bases and J by 3 bases, leaving 6 bases between them. The CDR3 is 13 amino acids. The CDR3 spells CASSLAEYTEAFF. The CDR3 nucleotides are TGTGCCAGCAGCTTGGCAGAGTACACTGAAGCTTTCTTT.

The V call is TRBV13, the J call TRBJ1-4; TRBD1 matches 7 bases. The V and J ends lost 4 bases and 6 bases, in that order; junction bases with no gene match: 2. There are 13 residues in the CDR3. The germline V gene encodes CDR1 PRHDT and CDR2 FYEKMQ (reference sequence). CDR3 nucleotides: TGTGCCAGCAGCTCAGGGGGGCATGAAAAACTGTTTTTT. It codes for CASSSGGHEKLFF.

V gene TRBV30 combines with J gene TRBJ2-7; the match to TRBD1 covers 7 bases. The germline V gene has CDR1 GTSNPN and CDR2 SVGIG (reference sequence). With V trimmed by 3 bases and J by 0 bases, 2 bases remained unmatched. This CDR3 comprises 13 residues. This CDR3 is CAWRDRASYEQYF. The CDR3 nucleotides are TGTGCCTGGAGAGACAGGGCCTCCTACGAGCAGTACTTC.

The chain carries TRBV28 and TRBJ2-7, with 7 nucleotides matching TRBD1. The CDR3 length is 11 residues. Germline CDR1 and CDR2: MDHEN and SYDVKM. V gave up 8 bases and J gave up 5 bases; unmatched junction bases: 3. In DNA form, the CDR3 reads TGTGCCAGCGAAGACAGGGACGAGCAGTACTTC. It specifies CASEDRDEQYF.

The rearrangement links TRBV7-9 to TRBJ2-3; 8 positions match TRBD2. Germline CDR1 SEHNR, CDR2 FQNEAQ (reference sequence). V was clipped by 2 bases and J by 0 bases; unmatched bases: 7. This CDR3 contains 17 residues. The CDR3, as DNA: TGTGCCAGCAGCTTAAGCCCCAAGCGGGGGAGCACAGATACGCAGTATTTT. This encodes CASSLSPKRGSTDTQYF.

The rearrangement uses TRBV11-2 and TRBJ2-3; 12 nucleotides match TRBD2. With V trimmed by 1 base and J by 2 bases, 1 base remained unmatched. This CDR3 spans 16 amino acids. The germline gives CDR1 SGHAT, CDR2 FQNNGV. This CDR3 reads CASSLGLAGATDTQYF. CDR3 DNA: TGTGCCAGCAGCTTAGGACTAGCGGGGGCCACAGATACGCAGTATTTT.

V usage is TRBV6-2 or TRBV6-3 and J usage is TRBJ1-5; D is ambiguous. This CDR3 is 15 amino acids long. The V end lost 0 bases, the J end lost 2 bases, and 8 bases lay between the germline ends. Germline CDR1 is MNHEY and CDR2 is SVGEGT. This chain's CDR3 is CASSYSDQGNQPQHF. CDR3 coding DNA: TGTGCCAGCAGTTACTCTGATCAGGGCAATCAGCCCCAGCATTTT.

This chain links TRBV5-1 with TRBJ2-1; D perhaps matches TRBD2 (5 bases). V lost 4 bases and J lost 5, with 16 bases in between. The CDR3 contains 15 residues. Germline values: CDR1 SGHRS, CDR2 YFSETQ. In nucleotides, the CDR3 is TGCGCCAGCAGCGTACTCGGGGATGCTAACAATGAGCAGTTCTTC. Its protein product is CASSVLGDANNEQFF.

The chain combines TRBV19 with TRBJ1-1, with D tentatively TRBD1 (5 bases). CDR1 is LNHDA, CDR2 SQIVND, per germline (reference sequence). V gave up 2 bases and J gave up 1 base, with 8 bases separating them. This CDR3 has 14 amino acids. In DNA, the CDR3 is TGTGCCAGTAGTATACGGACACCGAACACTGAAGCTTTCTTT. It specifies CASSIRTPNTEAFF.

This chain joins TRBV19 and TRBJ2-3; 8 bases are shared with TRBD1. This CDR3 region has 15 residues. The ends lost 5 bases at V and 4 bases at J; junction bases unmatched: 8. Germline assignment: CDR1 LNHDA and CDR2 SQIVND (reference sequence). CDR3 residues: CASSDWTGPADTQYF. CDR3 DNA: TGTGCCAGTAGTGACTGGACAGGGCCCGCAGATACGCAGTATTTT. The full variable domain, its missing parts supplied by reference TRBV19 and TRBJ2-3, is DGGITQSPKYLFRKEGQNVTLSCEQNLNHDAMYWYRQDPGQGLRLIYYSQIVNDFQKGDIAEGYSVSREKKESFPLTVTSAQKNPTAFYLCASSDWTGPADTQYFGPGTRLTVL.

V gene TRBV7-2 combines with J gene TRBJ1-5; no clear D. CDR3 length: 16 amino acids. The V and J ends lost 2 bases and 3 bases respectively, with 14 bases between them. Germline-derived CDR1 and CDR2 are SGHTA and FQGNSA. Written as DNA, the CDR3 is TGTGCCAGCAGCTTACTTGGCGGCGGTGTCAATCAGCCCCAGCATTTT. As protein: CASSLLGGGVNQPQHF.

The chain links TRBV12-3 or TRBV12-4 to TRBJ1-2; D unclear. The CDR3 has 14 residues. V lost 5 bases to trimming and J lost 1 base, with 11 bases between them. The CDR3 DNA reads TGTGCCAGCAGTCCCGGACTGGGTAACTATGGCTACACCTTC. This codes for CASSPGLGNYGYTF.

The chain employs TRBV27 and TRBJ2-7; 8 bases fit TRBD2. Germline V CDR1 and CDR2: MNHEY, SMNVEV (reference sequence). J lost 0 bases, V lost 8 bases, and 6 bases had no gene match. This CDR3 has 14 amino acids. CDR3 nucleotides: TGTGCCAGCGGACTAGCTCAGCCCTCCTACGAGCAGTACTTC. Translating gives CASGLAQPSYEQYF.